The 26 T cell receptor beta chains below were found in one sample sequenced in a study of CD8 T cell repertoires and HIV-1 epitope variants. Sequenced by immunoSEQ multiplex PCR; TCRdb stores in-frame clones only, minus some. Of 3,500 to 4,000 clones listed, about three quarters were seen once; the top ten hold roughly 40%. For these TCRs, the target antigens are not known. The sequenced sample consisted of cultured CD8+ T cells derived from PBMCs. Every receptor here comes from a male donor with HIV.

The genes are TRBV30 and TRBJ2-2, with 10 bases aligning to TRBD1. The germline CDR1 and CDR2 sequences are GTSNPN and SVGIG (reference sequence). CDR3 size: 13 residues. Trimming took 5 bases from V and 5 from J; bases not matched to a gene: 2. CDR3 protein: CAWEGQGTGELFF. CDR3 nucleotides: TGTGCCTGGGAGGGACAGGGGACCGGGGAGCTGTTTTTT.

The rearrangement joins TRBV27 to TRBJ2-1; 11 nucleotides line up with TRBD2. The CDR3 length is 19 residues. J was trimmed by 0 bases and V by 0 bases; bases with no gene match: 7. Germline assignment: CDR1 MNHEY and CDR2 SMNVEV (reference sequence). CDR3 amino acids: CASSLSKDLAGGSYNEQFF. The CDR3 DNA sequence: TGTGCCAGCAGTTTATCGAAGGATCTAGCGGGAGGCTCCTACAATGAGCAGTTCTTC.

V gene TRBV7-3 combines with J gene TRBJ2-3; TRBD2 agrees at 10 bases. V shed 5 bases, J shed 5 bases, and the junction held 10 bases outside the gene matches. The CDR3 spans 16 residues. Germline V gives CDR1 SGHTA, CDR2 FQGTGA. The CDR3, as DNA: TGTGCCAGCAGCCCGACCTTAGCGGGGGGCGGAGATACGCAGTATTTT. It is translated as CASSPTLAGGGDTQYF.

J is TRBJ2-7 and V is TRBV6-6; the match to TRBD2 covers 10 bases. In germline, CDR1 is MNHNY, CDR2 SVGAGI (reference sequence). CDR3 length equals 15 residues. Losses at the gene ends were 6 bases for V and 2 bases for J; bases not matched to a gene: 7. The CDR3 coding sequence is TGTGCCAGCAGACGCGAAACTAGCGGGACCTACGAGCAGTACTTC. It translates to CASRRETSGTYEQYF.

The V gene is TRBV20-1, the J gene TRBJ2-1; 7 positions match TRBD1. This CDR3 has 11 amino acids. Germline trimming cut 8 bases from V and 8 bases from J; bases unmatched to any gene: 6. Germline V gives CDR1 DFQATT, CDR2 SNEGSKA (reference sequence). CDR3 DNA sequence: TGCAGTTCCGAAACAGGGGATGAGCAGTTCTTC. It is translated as CSSETGDEQFF.

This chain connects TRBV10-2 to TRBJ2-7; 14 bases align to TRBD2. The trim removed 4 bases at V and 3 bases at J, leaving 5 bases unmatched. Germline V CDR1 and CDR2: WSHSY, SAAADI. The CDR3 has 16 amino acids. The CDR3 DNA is TGCGCCAGCAGTGCCGGACTAGCGGGAGGAGTCTACGAGCAGTACTTC. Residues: CASSAGLAGGVYEQYF.

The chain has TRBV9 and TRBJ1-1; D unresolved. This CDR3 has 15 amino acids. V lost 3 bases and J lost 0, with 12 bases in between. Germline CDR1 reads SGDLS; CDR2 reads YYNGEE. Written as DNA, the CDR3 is TGTGCCAGCAGCGCCGGGGAGATTTTGAACACTGAAGCTTTCTTT. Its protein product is CASSAGEILNTEAFF.

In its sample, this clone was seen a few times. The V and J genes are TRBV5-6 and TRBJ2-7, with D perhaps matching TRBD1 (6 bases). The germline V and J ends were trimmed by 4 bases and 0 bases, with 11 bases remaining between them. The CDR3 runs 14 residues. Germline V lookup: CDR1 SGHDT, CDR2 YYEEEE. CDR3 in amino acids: CASSLQGISYEQYF. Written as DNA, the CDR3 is TGTGCCAGCAGCCTACAGGGAATCTCCTACGAGCAGTACTTC.

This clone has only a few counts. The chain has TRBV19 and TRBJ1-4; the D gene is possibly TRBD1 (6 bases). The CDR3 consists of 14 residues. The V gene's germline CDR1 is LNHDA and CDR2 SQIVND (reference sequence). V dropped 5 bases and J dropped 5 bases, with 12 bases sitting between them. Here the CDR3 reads CASSFGTRNEKLFF. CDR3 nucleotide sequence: TGTGCCAGTAGTTTCGGGACAAGGAATGAAAAACTGTTTTTT.

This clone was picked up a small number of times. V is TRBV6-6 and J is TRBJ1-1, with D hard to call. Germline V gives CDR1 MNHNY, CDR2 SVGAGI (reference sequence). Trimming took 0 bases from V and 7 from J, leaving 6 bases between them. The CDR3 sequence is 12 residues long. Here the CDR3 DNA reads TGTGCCAGCAGTTACTCGGTGGGTGAAGCTTTCTTT. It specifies CASSYSVGEAFF.

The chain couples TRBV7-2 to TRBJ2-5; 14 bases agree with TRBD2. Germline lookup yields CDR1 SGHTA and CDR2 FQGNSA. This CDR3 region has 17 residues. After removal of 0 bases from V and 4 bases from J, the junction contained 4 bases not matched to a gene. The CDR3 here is CASSLAGLAGVGETQYF. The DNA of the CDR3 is TGTGCCAGCAGCTTAGCGGGACTAGCGGGAGTAGGAGAGACCCAGTACTTC.

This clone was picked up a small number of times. CDR3 nucleotide sequence: TGTGCCAGCAGTTTATTGGCTACCTCCTACAATGAGCAGTTCTTC. Its protein product is CASSLLATSYNEQFF. The chain recombines TRBV28 with TRBJ2-1; D ambiguous. This CDR3 has 15 residues. Trimming removed 1 base from V and 0 bases from J, with 7 bases in between. Germline V lookup: CDR1 MDHEN, CDR2 SYDVKM.

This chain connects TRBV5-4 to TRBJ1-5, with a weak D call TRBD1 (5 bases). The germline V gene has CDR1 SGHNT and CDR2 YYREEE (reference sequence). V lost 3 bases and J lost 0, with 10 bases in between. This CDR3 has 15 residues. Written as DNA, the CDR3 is TGTGCCAGCAGCTCGACAGAAGATAGCAATCAGCCCCAGCATTTT. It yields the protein CASSSTEDSNQPQHF.

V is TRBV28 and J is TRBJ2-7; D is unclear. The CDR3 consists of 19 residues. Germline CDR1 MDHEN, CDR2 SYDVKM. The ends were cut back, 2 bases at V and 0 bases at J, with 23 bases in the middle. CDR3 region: CASSLPSAQYNSRSYEQYF. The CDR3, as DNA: TGTGCCAGCAGTTTACCCAGTGCTCAGTATAACAGCCGCTCCTACGAGCAGTACTTC.

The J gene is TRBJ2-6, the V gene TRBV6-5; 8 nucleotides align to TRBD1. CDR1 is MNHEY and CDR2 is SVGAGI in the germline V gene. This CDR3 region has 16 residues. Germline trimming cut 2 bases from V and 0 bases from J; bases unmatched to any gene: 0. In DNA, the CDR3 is TGTGCCAGCAGTTACACAGGGGGCTCTGGGGCCAACGTCCTGACTTTC. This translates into CASSYTGGSGANVLTF.

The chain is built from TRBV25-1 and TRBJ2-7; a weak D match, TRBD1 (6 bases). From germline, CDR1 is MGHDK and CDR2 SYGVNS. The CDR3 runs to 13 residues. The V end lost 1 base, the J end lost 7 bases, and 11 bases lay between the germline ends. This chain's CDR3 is CASSESGVGEQYF. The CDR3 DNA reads TGTGCCAGCAGTGAATCAGGGGTTGGTGAGCAGTACTTC.

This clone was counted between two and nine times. The CDR3 loop reads CASSEVGLQNTGELFF. In nucleotides, the CDR3 is TGTGCCAGCAGTGAAGTGGGACTGCAGAACACCGGGGAGCTGTTTTTT. The chain carries TRBV25-1 and TRBJ2-2, with D possibly matching TRBD2 (6 bases). Germline assignment: CDR1 MGHDK and CDR2 SYGVNS. The CDR3 length is 16 residues. V lost 2 bases to trimming and J lost 1 base, with 11 bases between them.

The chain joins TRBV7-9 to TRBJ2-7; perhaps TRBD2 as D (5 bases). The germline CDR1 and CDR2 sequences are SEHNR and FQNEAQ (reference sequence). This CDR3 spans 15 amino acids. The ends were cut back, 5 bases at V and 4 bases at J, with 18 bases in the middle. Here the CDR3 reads CASSDALDSLYEQYF. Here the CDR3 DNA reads TGTGCCAGCAGCGACGCCCTGGACTCGCTATACGAGCAGTACTTC. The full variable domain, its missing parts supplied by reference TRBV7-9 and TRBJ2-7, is DTGVSQNPRHKITKRGQNVTFRCDPISEHNRLYWYRQTLGQGPEFLTYFQNEAQLEKSRLLSDRFSAERPKGSFSTLEIQRTEQGDSAMYLCASSDALDSLYEQYFGPGTRLTVT.

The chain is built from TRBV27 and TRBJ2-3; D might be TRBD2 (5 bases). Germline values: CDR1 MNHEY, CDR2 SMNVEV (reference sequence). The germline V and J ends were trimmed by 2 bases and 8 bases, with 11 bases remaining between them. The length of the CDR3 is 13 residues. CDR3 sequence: CASSLRGQPTQYF. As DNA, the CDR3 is TGTGCCAGCAGTTTACGCGGGCAGCCTACGCAGTATTTT.

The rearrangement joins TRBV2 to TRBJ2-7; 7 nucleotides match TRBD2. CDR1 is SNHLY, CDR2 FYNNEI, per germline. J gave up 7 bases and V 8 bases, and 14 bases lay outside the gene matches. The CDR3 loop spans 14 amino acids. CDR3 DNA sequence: TGTGCCAGCCAGCACGGAGCGGGGCTTGGGGAGCAGTACTTC. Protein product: CASQHGAGLGEQYF.

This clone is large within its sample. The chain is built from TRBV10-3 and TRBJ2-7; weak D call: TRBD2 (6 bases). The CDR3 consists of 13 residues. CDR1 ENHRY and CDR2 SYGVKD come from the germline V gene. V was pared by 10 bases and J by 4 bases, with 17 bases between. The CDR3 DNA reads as TGTGCCACCCTAGGGGACTCTACTTACGAGCAGTACTTC. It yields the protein CATLGDSTYEQYF.

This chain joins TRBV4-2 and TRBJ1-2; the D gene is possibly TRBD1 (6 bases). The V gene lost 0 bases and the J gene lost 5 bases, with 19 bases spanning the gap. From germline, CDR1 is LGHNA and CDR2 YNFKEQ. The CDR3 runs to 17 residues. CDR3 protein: CASSQDSGDRKIYGYTF. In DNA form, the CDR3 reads TGTGCCAGCAGCCAAGATAGCGGAGACAGGAAAATTTATGGCTACACCTTC.

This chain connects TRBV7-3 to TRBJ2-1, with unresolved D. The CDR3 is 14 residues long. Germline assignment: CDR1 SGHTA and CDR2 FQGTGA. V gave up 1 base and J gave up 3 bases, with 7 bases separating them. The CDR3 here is CASSLNALYNEQFF. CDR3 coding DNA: TGTGCCAGCAGCTTAAATGCACTCTACAATGAGCAGTTCTTC. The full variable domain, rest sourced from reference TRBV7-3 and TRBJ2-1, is GAGVSQTPSNKVTEKGKYVELRCDPISGHTALYWYRQSLGQGPEFLIYFQGTGAADDSGLPNDRFFAVRPEGSVSTLKIQRTERGDSAVYLCASSLNALYNEQFFGPGTRLTVL.

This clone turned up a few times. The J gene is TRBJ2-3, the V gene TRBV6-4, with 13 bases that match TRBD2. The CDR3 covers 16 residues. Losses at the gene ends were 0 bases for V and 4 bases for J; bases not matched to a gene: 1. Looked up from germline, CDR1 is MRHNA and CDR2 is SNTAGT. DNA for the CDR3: TGTGCCAGCAGTGACTCAACTAGCGGGGGGGCAGATACGCAGTATTTT. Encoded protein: CASSDSTSGGADTQYF.

The CDR3 sequence: CASSLSRNYEQYF. The CDR3, as DNA: TGTGCCAGCAGCTTAAGCCGCAACTACGAGCAGTACTTC. V usage is TRBV7-3 and J usage is TRBJ2-7, with unresolved D. Looked up from germline, CDR1 is SGHTA and CDR2 is FQGTGA. V lost 1 base to trimming and J lost 3 bases, with 7 bases between them. The CDR3 extends over 13 amino acids.

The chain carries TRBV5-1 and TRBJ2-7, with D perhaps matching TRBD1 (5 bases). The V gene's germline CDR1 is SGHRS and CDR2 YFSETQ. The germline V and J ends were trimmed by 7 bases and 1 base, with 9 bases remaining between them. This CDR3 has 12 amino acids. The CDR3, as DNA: TGCGCCAGCGAAGGGGATTCCTACGAGCAGTACTTC. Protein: CASEGDSYEQYF. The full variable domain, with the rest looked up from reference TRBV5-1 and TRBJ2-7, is KAGVTQTPRYLIKTRGQQVTLSCSPISGHRSVSWYQQTPGQGLQFLFEYFSETQRNKGNFPGRFSGRQFSNSRSEMNVSTLELGDSALYLCASEGDSYEQYFGPGTRLTVT.